This TCR beta chain was observed in a study of post-analysis software for immune sequencing data. Looking at the study overall: Included among the disease courses, which were recorded for the cohort, were relapsing-remitting, secondary progressive and progressive-relapsing multiple sclerosis.

Sequencing libraries made from TCR beta cDNA carried unique molecular identifiers. A single record per CDR3 protein comes from TCRdb applying MiXCR to the PCR reads. This table holds 450,000 to 700,000 distinct CDR3 sequences, roughly 40% found once. CDR1 and CDR2 from the germline V gene are MGHRA and YSYEKL. V shed 3 bases and J 2 bases; nucleotides not matched to a gene: 8. The CDR3 covers 16 residues. Overall study results and limits: About five TRBV segments were more frequent in patients than controls; TRBV5-6, TRBV5-1 and TRBV20-1 belonged to this group.

This clonotype was counted a few times. Its cognate antigen is unknown. The sequencing sample was made of blood. The sequence came from a girl aged 10-17 years with multiple sclerosis. The gene calls are TRBV4-1 and TRBJ2-7; 9 bases align to TRBD2. The CDR3 spells CASSHPRLAEPYEQYF. The CDR3 coding sequence is TGCGCCAGCAGCCATCCTAGACTAGCGGAGCCCTACGAGCAGTACTTC.